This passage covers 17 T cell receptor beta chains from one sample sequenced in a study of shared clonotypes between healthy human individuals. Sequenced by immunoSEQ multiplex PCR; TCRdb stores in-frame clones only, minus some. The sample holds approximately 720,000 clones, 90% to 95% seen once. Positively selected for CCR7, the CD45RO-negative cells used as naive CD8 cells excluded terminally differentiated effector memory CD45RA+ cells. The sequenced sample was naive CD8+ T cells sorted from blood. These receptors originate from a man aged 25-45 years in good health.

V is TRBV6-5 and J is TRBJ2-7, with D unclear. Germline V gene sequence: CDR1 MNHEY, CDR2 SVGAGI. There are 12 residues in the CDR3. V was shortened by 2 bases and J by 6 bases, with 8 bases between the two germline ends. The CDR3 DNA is TGTGCCAGCAGTTACAGTCCCGGCGAGCAGTACTTC. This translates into CASSYSPGEQYF.

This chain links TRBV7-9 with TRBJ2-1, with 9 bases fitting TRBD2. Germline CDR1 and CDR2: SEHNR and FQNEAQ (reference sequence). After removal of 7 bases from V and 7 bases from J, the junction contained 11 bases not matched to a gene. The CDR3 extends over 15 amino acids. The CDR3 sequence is CASNRAGGTGNEQFF. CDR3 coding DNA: TGTGCCAGCAATCGAGCGGGAGGCACTGGGAATGAGCAGTTCTTC.

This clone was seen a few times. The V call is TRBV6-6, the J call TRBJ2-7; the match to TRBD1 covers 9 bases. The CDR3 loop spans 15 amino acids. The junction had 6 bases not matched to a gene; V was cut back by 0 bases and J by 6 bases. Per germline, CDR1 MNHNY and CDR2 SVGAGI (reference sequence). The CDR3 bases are TGTGCCAGCAGTTACTCGGGACAGGGAGAGGCCGAGCAGTACTTC. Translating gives CASSYSGQGEAEQYF.

CDR3 DNA: TGTGCCAGCAGTGAAGTGTCGGGACAGGGGGTATTTGACATTCAGTACTTC. This codes for CASSEVSGQGVFDIQYF. This rearrangement joins TRBV6-1 to TRBJ2-4, with 11 positions matching TRBD1. Germline CDR1 is MNHNS and CDR2 is SASEGT. The CDR3 runs to 17 residues. Trimming took 1 base from V and 8 from J; bases not matched to a gene: 10.

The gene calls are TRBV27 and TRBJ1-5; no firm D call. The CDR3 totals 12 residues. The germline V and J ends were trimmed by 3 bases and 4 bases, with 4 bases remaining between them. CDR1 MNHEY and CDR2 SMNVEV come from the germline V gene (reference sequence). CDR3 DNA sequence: TGTGCCAGCAGTTTTATAAATCAGCCCCAGCATTTT. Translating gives CASSFINQPQHF.

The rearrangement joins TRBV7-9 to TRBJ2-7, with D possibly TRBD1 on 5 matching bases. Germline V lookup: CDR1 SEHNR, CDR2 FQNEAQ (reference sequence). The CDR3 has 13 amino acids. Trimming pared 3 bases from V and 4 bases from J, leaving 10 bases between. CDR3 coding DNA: TGTGCCAGCAGCTTCCAGACAGTTTACGAGCAGTACTTC. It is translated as CASSFQTVYEQYF.

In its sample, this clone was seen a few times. The CDR3 DNA reads as TGTGCCAGCAGCTTAGCGGGATCGCCCTACGAGCAGTACTTC. This translates into CASSLAGSPYEQYF. The chain has TRBV5-4 and TRBJ2-7; 7 bases align to TRBD2. V lost 2 bases and J lost 2; bases outside the gene matches: 4. CDR1 and CDR2 from the germline V gene are SGHNT and YYREEE (reference sequence). The CDR3 runs 14 residues.

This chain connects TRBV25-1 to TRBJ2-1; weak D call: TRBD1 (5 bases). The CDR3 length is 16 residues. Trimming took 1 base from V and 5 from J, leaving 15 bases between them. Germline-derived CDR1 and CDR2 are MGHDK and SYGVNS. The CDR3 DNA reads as TGTGCCAGCAGTGAATGGGGCAGAAGGCTAAACAATGAGCAGTTCTTC. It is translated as CASSEWGRRLNNEQFF.

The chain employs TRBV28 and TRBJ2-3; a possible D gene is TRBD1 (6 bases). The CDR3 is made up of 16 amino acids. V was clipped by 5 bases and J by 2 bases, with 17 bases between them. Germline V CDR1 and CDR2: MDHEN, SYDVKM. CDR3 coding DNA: TGTGCCAGCAGTATAACCGGGACACGGACCACAGATACGCAGTATTTT. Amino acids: CASSITGTRTTDTQYF. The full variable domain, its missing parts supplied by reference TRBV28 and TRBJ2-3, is DVKVTQSSRYLVKRTGEKVFLECVQDMDHENMFWYRQDPGLGLRLIYFSYDVKMKEKGDIPEGYSVSREKKERFSLILESASTNQTSMYLCASSITGTRTTDTQYFGPGTRLTVL.

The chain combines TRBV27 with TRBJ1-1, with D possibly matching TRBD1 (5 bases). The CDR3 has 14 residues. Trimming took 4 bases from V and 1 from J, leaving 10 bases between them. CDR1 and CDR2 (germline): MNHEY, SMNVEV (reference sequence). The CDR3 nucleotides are TGTGCCAGCAGTTCCGGGACGGGGAACACTGAAGCTTTCTTT. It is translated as CASSSGTGNTEAFF.

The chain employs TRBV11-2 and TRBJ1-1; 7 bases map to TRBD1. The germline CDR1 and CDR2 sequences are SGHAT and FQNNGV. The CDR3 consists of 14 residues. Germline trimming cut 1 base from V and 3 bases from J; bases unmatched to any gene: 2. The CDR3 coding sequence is TGTGCCAGCAGCTTAGTACAGGGGTACACTGAAGCTTTCTTT. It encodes CASSLVQGYTEAFF.

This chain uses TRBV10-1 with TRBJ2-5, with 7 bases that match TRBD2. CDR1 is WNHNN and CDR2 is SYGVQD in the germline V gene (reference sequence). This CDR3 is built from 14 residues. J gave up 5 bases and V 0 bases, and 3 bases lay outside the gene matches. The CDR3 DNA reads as TGCGCCAGCAGTGAGTCGTTCGGGGGGGAGACCCAGTACTTC. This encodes CASSESFGGETQYF.

This CDR3 reads CASSRTGGLPEQFF. CDR3 sequence (DNA): TGTGCCAGTAGTAGGACAGGGGGCCTTCCTGAGCAGTTCTTC. This chain links TRBV19 with TRBJ2-1, with 11 bases lining up with TRBD1. CDR1 and CDR2 from the germline V gene are LNHDA and SQIVND (reference sequence). V was clipped by 4 bases and J by 9 bases; unmatched bases: 5. This CDR3 has 14 amino acids.

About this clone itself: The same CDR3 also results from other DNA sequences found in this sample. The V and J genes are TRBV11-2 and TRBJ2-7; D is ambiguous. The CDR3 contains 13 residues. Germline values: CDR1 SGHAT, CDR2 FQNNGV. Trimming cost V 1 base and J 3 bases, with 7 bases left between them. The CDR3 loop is CASSLGVSYEQYF. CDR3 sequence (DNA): TGTGCCAGCAGCTTAGGGGTAAGCTACGAGCAGTACTTC.

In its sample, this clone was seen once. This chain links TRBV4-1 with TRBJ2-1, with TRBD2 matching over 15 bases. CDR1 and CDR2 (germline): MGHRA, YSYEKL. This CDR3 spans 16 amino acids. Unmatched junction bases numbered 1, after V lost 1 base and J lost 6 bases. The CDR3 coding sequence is TGCGCCAGCAGCCAAGCGGGACTAGCGGGGGGCAATGAGCAGTTCTTC. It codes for CASSQAGLAGGNEQFF.

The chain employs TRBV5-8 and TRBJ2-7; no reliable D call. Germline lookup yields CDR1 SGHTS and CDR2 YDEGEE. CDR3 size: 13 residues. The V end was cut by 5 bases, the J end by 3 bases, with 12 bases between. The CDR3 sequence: CASSFRWGYEQYF. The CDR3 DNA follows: TGTGCCAGCAGTTTCCGGTGGGGCTACGAGCAGTACTTC.

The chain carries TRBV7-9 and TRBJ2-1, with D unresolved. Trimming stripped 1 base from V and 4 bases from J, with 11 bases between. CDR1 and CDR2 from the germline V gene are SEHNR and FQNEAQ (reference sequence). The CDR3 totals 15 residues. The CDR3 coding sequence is TGTGCCAGCAGCTTAGTTCCACAGAAATACAATGAGCAGTTCTTC. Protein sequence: CASSLVPQKYNEQFF.